These T cell receptor beta chains were read from a single sample in a study of cytomegalovirus exposure and HLA in healthy donors. Here immunoSEQ multiplex PCR was the method, and the copy in TCRdb shows in-frame clones only, minus some. In the table there are 100,000 or so clones, 86% of which are singletons. Sequencing was carried out using PBMCs. The receptors shown here come from a young woman in good health and CMV-seropositive. Each CDR3 is given with its conserved first and last residue. Fields, in order: J gene, V gene, D gene, clone size, CDR3 protein, CDR3 DNA. D genes are given only for firm matches. Size is omitted from some rows. Given values are once, few, many or a class for expanded clones.

>TRBJ2-7|TRBV28|TRBD1|.
CASTRTGPYEQYF
TGTGCCAGCACTCGGACAGGACCCTACGAGCAGTACTTC
>TRBJ2-2|TRBV4-1|TRBD2|.
CASSRTSGDTGELFF
TGCGCCAGCAGCCGGACTAGCGGGGATACCGGGGAGCTGTTTTTT
>TRBJ2-7|TRBV15|TRBD2|.
CATSRPQLAGGEEQYF
TGTGCCACCAGCAGACCACAACTAGCGGGGGGTGAGGAGCAGTACTTC
>TRBJ2-4|TRBV30|TRBD1|.
CAWSGGGAAKNIQYF
TGTGCCTGGAGTGGAGGGGGCGCAGCCAAAAACATTCAGTACTTC
>TRBJ1-2|TRBV7-9|TRBD1|.
CASSGDRVSYGYTF
TGTGCCAGCAGCGGCGACAGGGTGAGCTATGGCTACACCTTC
>TRBJ2-5|TRBV7-2|TRBD2|.
CASSFLAGGKETQYF
TGTGCCAGCAGCTTCTTAGCGGGGGGGAAAGAGACCCAGTACTTC
>TRBJ2-1|TRBV2|TRBD2|.
CASESGRSYNEQFF
TGTGCCAGCGAAAGCGGGAGGTCTTACAATGAGCAGTTCTTC
>TRBJ1-5|TRBV6-6|.|.
CASSYSRRPQHF
TGTGCCAGCAGTTACTCGAGGCGGCCCCAGCATTTT
>TRBJ2-7|TRBV7-9|.|.
CATVPLDTYEQYF
TGTGCCACCGTTCCCCTCGACACCTACGAGCAGTACTTC
>TRBJ2-3|TRBV10-3|TRBD2|.
CATSGRAESDTQYF
TGTGCCACCAGTGGGAGGGCCGAGTCAGATACGCAGTATTTT
>TRBJ1-4|TRBV2|TRBD1|.
CASSETERQGTIGEKLFF
TGTGCCAGCAGCGAAACTGAGCGACAGGGGACGATAGGTGAAAAACTGTTTTTT
>TRBJ2-3|TRBV2|TRBD1|.
CASRPGQGTDTQYF
TGTGCCAGCAGACCGGGACAGGGGACAGATACGCAGTATTTT
>TRBJ1-5|TRBV2|.|.
CASKQDSNQPQHF
TGTGCCAGCAAGCAGGATAGCAATCAGCCCCAGCATTTT
>TRBJ2-1|TRBV7-9|TRBD2|.
CASTMTAGNNEQFF
TGTGCCAGCACCATGACAGCGGGAAACAATGAGCAGTTCTTC
>TRBJ2-1|TRBV29-1|.|.
CSVEGASLAGGNEQFF
TGCAGCGTTGAAGGTGCGAGTCTAGCTGGTGGCAATGAGCAGTTCTTC
>TRBJ2-7|TRBV5-1|.|once
CASSWSGDYEQYF
TGCGCCAGCAGCTGGTCCGGGGACTACGAGCAGTACTTC
>TRBJ1-6|TRBV6-6|.|once
CATSKGGDSPLHF
TGTGCCACCTCGAAAGGAGGCGATTCACCCCTCCACTTT
>TRBJ2-4|TRBV11-2|TRBD2|.
CASSLGLAGGRRTKNIQYF
TGTGCCAGCAGCTTAGGGCTAGCGGGAGGGAGGAGGACCAAAAACATTCAGTACTTC
>TRBJ1-2|TRBV29-1|.|.
CSVDPRAGYGYTF
TGCAGCGTTGACCCGAGGGCAGGCTATGGCTACACCTTC
>TRBJ1-2|TRBV14|.|.
CASSTGNYGYTF
TGTGCCAGCAGTACAGGGAACTATGGCTACACCTTC
>TRBJ2-2|TRBV10-1|TRBD1|.
CASKQGAGGELFF
TGCGCCAGCAAGCAGGGGGCCGGCGGGGAGCTGTTTTTT
>TRBJ2-1|TRBV5-1|TRBD2|.
CASSRTSGIYNEQFF
TGCGCCAGCAGCCGGACTAGCGGGATATACAATGAGCAGTTCTTC
>TRBJ2-7|TRBV7-2|.|.
CASSLSFEGGLYEQYF
TGTGCCAGCAGCTTAAGCTTTGAAGGAGGGCTCTACGAGCAGTACTTC
>TRBJ1-5|TRBV6-5|.|.
CASSAYRQPQHF
TGTGCCAGCAGTGCCTACAGGCAGCCCCAGCATTTT
>TRBJ2-7|TRBV15|.|.
CATSRDSYEQYF
TGTGCCACCAGCAGAGATAGCTACGAGCAGTACTTC
>TRBJ1-2|TRBV6-5|TRBD1|.
CASSHRGNGYTF
TGTGCCAGCAGCCACAGGGGGAATGGCTACACCTTC
>TRBJ2-7|TRBV19|TRBD1|.
CASRPGQGIYEQYF
TGTGCCAGTAGACCGGGACAGGGGATCTACGAGCAGTACTTC
>TRBJ1-2|TRBV11-2|.|.
CASSSPRRENYGYTF
TGTGCCAGCAGCTCCCCCCGGAGGGAGAACTATGGCTACACCTTC
>TRBJ2-3|TRBV7-8|.|.
CASSLGPTSTDTQYF
TGTGCCAGCAGCTTAGGCCCGACTAGCACAGATACGCAGTATTTT
>TRBJ2-7|TRBV18|.|.
CASSPKQGSYEQYF
TGTGCCAGCTCACCAAAACAGGGCTCCTACGAGCAGTACTTC
>TRBJ1-1|TRBV29-1|.|.
CSVSFRDTEAFF
TGCAGCGTCTCTTTCCGGGACACTGAAGCTTTCTTT
>TRBJ2-7|TRBV5-4|.|.
CASSSNQGGYEQYF
TGTGCCAGCAGCTCTAACCAGGGTGGCTACGAGCAGTACTTC
>TRBJ1-5|TRBV7-2|.|.
CASSQDTGQPQHF
TGTGCCAGCAGCCAGGACACGGGTCAGCCCCAGCATTTT
>TRBJ2-5|TRBV2|.|.
CASSPIVGGETQYF
TGTGCCAGCAGTCCCATTGTTGGGGGGGAGACCCAGTACTTC
>TRBJ1-1|TRBV10-3|.|.
CAISGATGMNTEAFF
TGTGCCATCAGTGGCGCGACAGGAATGAACACTGAAGCTTTCTTT
>TRBJ2-1|TRBV28|.|.
CASSVQGYNEQFF
TGTGCCAGCAGTGTCCAGGGGTACAATGAGCAGTTCTTC
>TRBJ2-3|TRBV11-2|.|.
CASSAGRRGVSTDTQYF
TGTGCCAGCAGCGCGGGTCGTCGCGGAGTTAGCACAGATACGCAGTATTTT
>TRBJ1-5|TRBV9|TRBD1|few
CASSPGTGVTNQPQHF
TGTGCCAGCAGCCCAGGGACAGGGGTTACCAATCAGCCCCAGCATTTT
>TRBJ2-3|TRBV27|TRBD2|.
CASSPLGLERTDTQYF
TGTGCCAGCAGTCCCTTGGGACTAGAACGCACAGATACGCAGTATTTT
>TRBJ2-7|TRBV19|.|once
CASRGQGSSYEQYF
TGTGCCAGTAGAGGCCAGGGCAGCTCCTACGAGCAGTACTTC
>TRBJ2-3|TRBV7-3|TRBD2|.
CASSASGGRGDTQYF
TGTGCCAGCAGCGCATCGGGAGGGAGGGGAGATACGCAGTATTTT
>TRBJ2-1|TRBV19|.|.
CASSVPGLSYNEQFF
TGTGCCAGTAGTGTGCCGGGACTCTCCTACAATGAGCAGTTCTTC
>TRBJ2-7|TRBV6-5|.|.
CASSSSGPPYEQYF
.
>TRBJ2-1|TRBV28|TRBD2|.
CASRGPGAGGSYNEQFF
TGTGCCAGCAGAGGCCCAGGGGCGGGAGGCTCCTACAATGAGCAGTTCTTC
>TRBJ1-5|TRBV27|TRBD1|.
CASSKSYDRGNQPQHF
TGTGCCAGCAGTAAATCTTACGACAGGGGCAATCAGCCCCAGCATTTT
>TRBJ2-2|TRBV27|.|.
CASSSTNRVTGELFF
TGTGCCAGCAGTTCCACCAACAGGGTCACCGGGGAGCTGTTTTTT
>TRBJ2-1|TRBV10-3|TRBD2|.
CAISDGGLWTSGSNEQFF
TGTGCCATCAGTGATGGGGGCCTTTGGACTAGCGGGAGCAATGAGCAGTTCTTC
>TRBJ1-1|TRBV2|TRBD1|.
CASKSTGGEVSEAFF
TGTGCCAGCAAGTCAACAGGGGGCGAAGTATCTGAAGCTTTCTTT
>TRBJ2-7|TRBV6-6|TRBD2|.
CASRETSGVRGEQYF
TGTGCCAGCAGGGAGACTAGCGGCGTACGGGGCGAGCAGTACTTC
>TRBJ1-4|TRBV28|.|.
CASSFGGVGEKLFF
TGTGCCAGCAGTTTTGGAGGGGTGGGAGAAAAACTGTTTTTT
>TRBJ2-1|TRBV6-4|.|.
CASSDWSREGPGNEQFF
TGTGCCAGCAGTGACTGGAGCCGAGAGGGCCCGGGCAATGAGCAGTTCTTC
>TRBJ2-5|TRBV28|TRBD1|.
CASSLPLTGTETQYF
TGTGCCAGCAGTTTACCCCTGACAGGGACAGAGACCCAGTACTTC
>TRBJ2-5|TRBV5-6|.|.
CASSLLSFNGGGEETQYF
TGTGCCAGCAGCTTGCTTTCGTTCAACGGAGGAGGGGAGGAGACCCAGTACTTC